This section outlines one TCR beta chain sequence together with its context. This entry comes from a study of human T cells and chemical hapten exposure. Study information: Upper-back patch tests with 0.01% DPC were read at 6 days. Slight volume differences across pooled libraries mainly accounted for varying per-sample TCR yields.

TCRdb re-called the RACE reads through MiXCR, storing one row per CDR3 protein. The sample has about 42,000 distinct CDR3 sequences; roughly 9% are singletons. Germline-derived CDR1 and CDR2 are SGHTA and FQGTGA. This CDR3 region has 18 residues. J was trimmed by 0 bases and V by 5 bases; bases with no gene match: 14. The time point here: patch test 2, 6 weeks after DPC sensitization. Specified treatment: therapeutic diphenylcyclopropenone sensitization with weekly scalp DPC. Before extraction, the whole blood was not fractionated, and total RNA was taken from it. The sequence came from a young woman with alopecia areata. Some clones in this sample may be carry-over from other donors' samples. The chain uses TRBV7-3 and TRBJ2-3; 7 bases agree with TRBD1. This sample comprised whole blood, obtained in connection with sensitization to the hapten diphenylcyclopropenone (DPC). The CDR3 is CASSPLPGQISSTDTQYF. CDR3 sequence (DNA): TGTGCCAGCAGCCCACTACCGGGACAGATCTCTAGCACAGATACGCAGTATTTT.